The subject of this entry is one T cell receptor beta chain. The antigen is unknown. One junction end disagrees with the germline gene, perhaps due to a read error. A second PCR of about 7 to 12 cycles used a sample-barcoded 5' primer and a J-beta primer mix. TCRdb recomputed calls from the 5' RACE reads with MiXCR, one row per CDR3 protein. Among 1.4 million or so distinct CDR3 sequences listed, roughly 43% were seen once. The sample originates from a study of blood T cells in healthy people across ages. Whole-study results and caveats: Naive T cell percentage strongly correlated with TCR beta diversity.

Germline V CDR1 and CDR2: SGHTA, FQGNSA. This CDR3 contains 16 residues. The genes are TRBV7-2 and TRBJ1-2; 8 nucleotides line up with TRBD1. The sequence came from a woman between 18 and 30 years old in good health. Sequencing was performed on blood. The CDR3, as DNA: TGTGTCAGCAGCTTACGAGCAGGGGGCGCGAAAGTTGGCTACACCTTC. This sequence encodes CVSSLRAGGAKVGYTF.